The source of this T cell receptor (beta chain) is a study of T-cell reconstitution after alpha-beta-depleted transplantation in children. Study-wide findings and caveats: Reported findings indicate that, about two months after transplant, alpha-beta T cells came from several hundred expanded clones, which were derived from non-depleted graft cells.

To note about this clonotype: What it recognizes is unknown. A junction boundary mismatches the germline segment, possibly from a read error.

The library targeted TCRbeta and was prepared with unique molecular identifiers. MiXCR was run by TCRdb on the PCR reads, yielding one entry per CDR3 protein. The data hold around 94,000 distinct CDR3 sequences, with under 9% observed a single time. The specimen comprised PBMCs, sampled before TCRalphabeta/CD19-depleted stem cell transplant. The TCR was taken from a boy younger than 10 with acute lymphoblastic leukemia, due to receive a stem cell transplant.

The CDR3 sequence is CGARDWGASGNTIYF. As DNA, the CDR3 is TGCGGTGCTAGAGATTGGGGGGCCTCCGGAAACACCATATATTTT. The V call is TRBV20-1, the J call TRBJ1-3; the D gene is possibly TRBD1 (6 bases). The CDR3 is made up of 15 amino acids. Germline values: CDR1 DFQATT, CDR2 SNEGSKA (reference sequence).